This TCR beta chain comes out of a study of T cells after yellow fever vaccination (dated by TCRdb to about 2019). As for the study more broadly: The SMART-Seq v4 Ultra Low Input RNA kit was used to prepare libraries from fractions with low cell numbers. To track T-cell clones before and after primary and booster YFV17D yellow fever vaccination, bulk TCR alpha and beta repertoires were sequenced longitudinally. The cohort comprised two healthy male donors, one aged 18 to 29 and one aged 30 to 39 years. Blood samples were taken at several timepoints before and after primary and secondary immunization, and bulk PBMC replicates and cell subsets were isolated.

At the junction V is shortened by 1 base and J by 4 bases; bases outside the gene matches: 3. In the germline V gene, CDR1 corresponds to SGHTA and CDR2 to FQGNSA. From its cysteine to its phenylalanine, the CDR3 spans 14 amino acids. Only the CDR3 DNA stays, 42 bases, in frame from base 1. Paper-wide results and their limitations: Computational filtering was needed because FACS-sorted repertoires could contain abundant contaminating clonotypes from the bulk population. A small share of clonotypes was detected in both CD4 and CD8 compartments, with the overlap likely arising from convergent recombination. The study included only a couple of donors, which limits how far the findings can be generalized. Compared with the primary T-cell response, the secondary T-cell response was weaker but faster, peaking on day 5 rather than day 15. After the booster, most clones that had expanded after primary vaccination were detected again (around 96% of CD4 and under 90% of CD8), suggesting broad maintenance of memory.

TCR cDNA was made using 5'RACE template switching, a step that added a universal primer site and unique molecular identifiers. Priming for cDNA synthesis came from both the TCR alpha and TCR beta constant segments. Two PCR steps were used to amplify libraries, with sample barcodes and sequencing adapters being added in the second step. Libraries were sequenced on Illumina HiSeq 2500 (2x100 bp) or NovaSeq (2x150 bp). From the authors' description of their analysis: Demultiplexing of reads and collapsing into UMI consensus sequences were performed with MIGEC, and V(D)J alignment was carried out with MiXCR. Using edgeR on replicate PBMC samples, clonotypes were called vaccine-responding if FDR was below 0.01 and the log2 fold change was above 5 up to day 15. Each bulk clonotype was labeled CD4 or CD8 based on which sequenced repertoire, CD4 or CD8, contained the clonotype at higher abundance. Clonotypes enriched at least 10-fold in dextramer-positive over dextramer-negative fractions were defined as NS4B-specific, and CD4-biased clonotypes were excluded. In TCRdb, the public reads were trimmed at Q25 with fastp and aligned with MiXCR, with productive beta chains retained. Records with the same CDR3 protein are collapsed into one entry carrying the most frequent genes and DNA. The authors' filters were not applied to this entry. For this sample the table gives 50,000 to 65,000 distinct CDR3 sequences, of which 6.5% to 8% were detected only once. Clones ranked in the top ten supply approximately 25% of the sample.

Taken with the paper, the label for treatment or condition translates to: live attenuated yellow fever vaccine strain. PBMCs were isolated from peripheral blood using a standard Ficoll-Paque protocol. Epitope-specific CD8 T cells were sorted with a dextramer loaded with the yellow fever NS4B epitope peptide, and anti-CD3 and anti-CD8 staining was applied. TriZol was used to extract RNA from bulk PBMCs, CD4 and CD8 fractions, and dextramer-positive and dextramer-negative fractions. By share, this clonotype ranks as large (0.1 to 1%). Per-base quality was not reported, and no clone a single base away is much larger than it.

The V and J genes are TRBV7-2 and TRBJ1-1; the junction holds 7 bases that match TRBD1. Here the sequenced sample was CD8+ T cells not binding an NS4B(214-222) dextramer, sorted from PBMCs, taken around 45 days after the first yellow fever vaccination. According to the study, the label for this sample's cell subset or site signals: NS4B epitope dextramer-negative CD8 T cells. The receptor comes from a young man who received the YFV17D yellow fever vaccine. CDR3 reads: CASSLGSGGTEAFF. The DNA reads TGTGCCAGCAGCTTAGGGTCAGGGGGCACTGAAGCTTTCTTT.